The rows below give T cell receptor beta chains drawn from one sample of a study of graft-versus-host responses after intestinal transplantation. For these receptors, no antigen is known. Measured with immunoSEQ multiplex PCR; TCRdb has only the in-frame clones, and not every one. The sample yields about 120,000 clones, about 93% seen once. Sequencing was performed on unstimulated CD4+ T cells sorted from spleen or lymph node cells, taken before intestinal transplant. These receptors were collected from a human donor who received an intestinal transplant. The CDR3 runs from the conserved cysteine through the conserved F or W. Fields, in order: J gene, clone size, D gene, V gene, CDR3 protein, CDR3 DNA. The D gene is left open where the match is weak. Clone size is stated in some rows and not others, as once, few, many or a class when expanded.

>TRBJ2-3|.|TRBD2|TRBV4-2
CASSQDAAGGPRTQYF
TGTGCCAGCAGCCAAGATGCAGCGGGAGGGCCCCGAACGCAGTATTTT
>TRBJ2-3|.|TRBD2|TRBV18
CASSPPGGRPDTQYF
TGTGCCAGCTCACCACCGGGAGGGCGGCCAGATACGCAGTATTTT
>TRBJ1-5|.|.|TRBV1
CTSSQVCRQRTLCSNQPQHF
TGCACCAGCAGCCAAGTTTGTCGGCAGCGAACACTGTGTAGCAATCAGCCCCAGCATTTT
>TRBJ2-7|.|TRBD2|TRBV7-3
CASSLRGGENYEQYF
TGTGCCAGCAGCTTAAGGGGGGGGGAGAACTACGAGCAGTACTTC
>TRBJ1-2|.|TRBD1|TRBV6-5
CASSYTDRGYGYTF
TGTGCCAGCAGTTACACGGACAGGGGATATGGCTACACCTTC
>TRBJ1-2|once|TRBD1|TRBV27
CASREKQGYYGYTF
TGTGCCAGCAGAGAAAAACAGGGGTACTATGGCTACACCTTC
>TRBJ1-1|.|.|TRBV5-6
CASSSNRQLLALNTEAFF
TGTGCCAGCAGCTCTAACAGACAGCTCCTGGCCTTGAACACTGAAGCTTTCTTT
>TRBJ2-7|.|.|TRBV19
CADPSPGCSHEQYF
TGTGCCGATCCGTCCCCGGGGTGCTCCCACGAGCAGTACTTC
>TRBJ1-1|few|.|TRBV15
CATGVRVNTEAFF
TGTGCCACCGGGGTCAGGGTTAACACTGAAGCTTTCTTT
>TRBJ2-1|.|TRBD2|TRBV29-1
CSVGTLGGTSGRNNEQFF
TGCAGCGTTGGAACATTAGGTGGGACTAGCGGGAGAAACAATGAGCAGTTCTTC
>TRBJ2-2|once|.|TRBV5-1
CASSLIPVAGELFF
TGCGCCAGCAGCTTGATCCCCGTAGCCGGGGAGCTGTTTTTT
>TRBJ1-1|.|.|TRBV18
CASSGRTNTEAFF
TGTGCCAGCTCCGGACGGACGAACACTGAAGCTTTCTTT
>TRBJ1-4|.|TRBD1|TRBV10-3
CAISEGQGVEKLFF
TGTGCCATCAGTGAGGGACAGGGGGTTGAAAAACTGTTTTTT